The clone carrying this T cell receptor beta chain was seen a few times. The CDR3 is 16 amino acids. V was cut by 2 bases and J by 3 bases, with 14 bases left in between. Germline V gene sequence: CDR1 SGHRS, CDR2 YFSETQ. The source of the sample is a study of blood T cell repertoires in COVID-19. Study summary: Both acute and convalescent COVID-19 samples were obtained from the United States, Italy and Spain.

Original handling: Amplified reference gene primers provided the basis for estimating nucleated cell counts. Profiled with immunoSEQ multiplex PCR; TCRdb holds only in-frame clones, not every one. The V and J calls and clone size are taken from that table; D and trimming were inferred from the DNA. Of 70,000 to 85,000 clones in the sample, around four fifths were seen once. Specimen: peripheral blood. The sequence derives from an elderly man with active or convalescent COVID-19. V is TRBV5-1 and J is TRBJ1-4; D perhaps matches TRBD1 (5 bases). As DNA, the CDR3 is TGCGCCAGCAGCTTTGAAGGGGAAAACGCTAATGAAAAACTGTTTTTT. This encodes CASSFEGENANEKLFF.